A single sample is the source of the 23 T cell receptor beta chains below, sequenced in a study of spatial heterogeneity in lung cancer. TCRdb fed the 5' RACE reads into MiXCR, producing one record per CDR3 protein. The sample lists over 45,000 distinct CDR3 sequences, less than 6% occurring once. Documented time point: sample taken at primary tumor resection. TCRs were sequenced from unsorted whole RNA of tumor, nontumor lung or PBMC. This sample comprised PBMCs, obtained at surgery. All receptors derive from a male donor with early-stage non-small cell lung cancer.

This clonotype was recorded many times. V gene TRBV20-1 combines with J gene TRBJ2-1; 11 bases are shared with TRBD2. CDR1 DFQATT and CDR2 SNEGSKA come from the germline V gene (reference sequence). Germline trimming cut 4 bases from V and 7 bases from J; bases unmatched to any gene: 0. The CDR3 covers 12 residues. This CDR3 reads CSAIAGGNEQFF. In nucleotides, the CDR3 is TGCAGTGCTATAGCGGGAGGGAATGAGCAGTTCTTC.

In its sample, this clonotype was seen many times. This chain joins TRBV7-9 and TRBJ1-4; D not resolved. Germline assignment: CDR1 SEHNR and CDR2 FQNEAQ (reference sequence). The V end was cut by 4 bases, the J end by 8 bases, with 11 bases between. The CDR3 has 13 residues. The CDR3 reads CASSSSADEKLFF. CDR3 nucleotide sequence: TGTGCCAGCAGCTCGTCGGCAGACGAAAAACTGTTTTTT.

At least ten counts were recorded for this clonotype. The V gene is TRBV20-1, the J gene TRBJ1-6; D uncertain. Germline V gene sequence: CDR1 DFQATT, CDR2 SNEGSKA (reference sequence). There are 16 residues in the CDR3. V gave up 6 bases and J gave up 7 bases, with 22 bases separating them. CDR3 sequence reads: CSAPVGRTIPNSPLHF. The CDR3 DNA follows: TGCAGTGCCCCGGTCGGCCGCACCATCCCGAATTCACCCCTCCACTTT.

This clonotype was picked up many times. The chain couples TRBV12-3 or TRBV12-4 to TRBJ2-1; a possible D gene is TRBD2 (5 bases). Trimming removed 0 bases from V and 6 bases from J, with 21 bases in between. CDR3 size: 18 residues. The CDR3, as DNA: TGTGCCAGCAGTTTAGCGCTAATGGGTGGGAGACCCTCCAATGAGCAGTTCTTC. This gives the protein CASSLALMGGRPSNEQFF.

This clonotype was observed a few times. The chain is built from TRBV20-1 and TRBJ2-4, with D unclear. Between the trimmed V and J ends, which lost 6 bases and 1 base, there was a span of 10 bases. Germline CDR1 and CDR2: DFQATT and SNEGSKA (reference sequence). The CDR3 spans 13 residues. The CDR3 sequence is CSAPPPAKNIQYF. The CDR3 bases are TGCAGTGCCCCTCCCCCTGCCAAAAACATTCAGTACTTC.

This chain uses TRBV4-3 with TRBJ2-3, with D unclear. V dropped 1 base and J dropped 2 bases, with 4 bases sitting between them. Germline-derived CDR1 and CDR2 are LGHNA and YSLEER. The CDR3 covers 13 residues. CDR3 nucleotides: TGCGCCAGCAGCCAAGGGATCACAGATACGCAGTATTTT. Translated: CASSQGITDTQYF.

This clonotype was seen at least ten times. The chain combines TRBV6-6 with TRBJ1-6, with D perhaps matching TRBD1 (5 bases). CDR1 and CDR2 from the germline V gene are MNHNY and SVGAGI (reference sequence). This CDR3 region has 18 residues. Trimming stripped 6 bases from V and 1 base from J, with 19 bases between. This CDR3 reads CASSRAAGGGSYNSPLHF. CDR3 nucleotides: TGTGCCAGCAGCAGGGCTGCTGGCGGGGGATCCTATAATTCACCCCTCCACTTT.

This clonotype was seen many times. J is TRBJ2-1 and V is TRBV24-1, with 10 bases that match TRBD2. CDR3 length: 14 residues. Trimming took 3 bases from V and 9 from J; bases not matched to a gene: 4. CDR1 is KGHDR and CDR2 is SFDVKD in the germline V gene. DNA of the CDR3: TGTGCCACCAGTGATAGCGGGAGGGCCCTTGAGCAGTTCTTC. It yields the protein CATSDSGRALEQFF.

This clonotype was detected many times. The chain recombines TRBV20-1 with TRBJ1-1, with TRBD1 matching over 9 bases. Germline CDR1 and CDR2: DFQATT and SNEGSKA (reference sequence). The CDR3 runs to 14 residues. With V trimmed by 6 bases and J by 5 bases, 10 bases remained unmatched. The CDR3 region is CSAFPGQGYTEAFF. CDR3 nucleotide sequence: TGCAGTGCCTTCCCGGGACAGGGATATACTGAAGCTTTCTTT.

This clonotype was recorded many times. V and J are TRBV20-1 and TRBJ2-7; D possibly corresponds to TRBD2 (6 bases). Germline V gene data show CDR1 as DFQATT and CDR2 as SNEGSKA (reference sequence). The CDR3 totals 14 residues. Deletions cut 6 bases from V and 0 bases from J, with 15 bases between. The CDR3 loop is CSALMSGFSYEQYF. DNA for the CDR3: TGCAGTGCACTCATGAGCGGGTTCTCCTACGAGCAGTACTTC.

There are many counts of this clonotype. This sequence joins TRBV5-4 and TRBJ2-3; D not certain. Per germline, CDR1 SGHNT and CDR2 YYREEE (reference sequence). CDR3 size: 15 residues. V lost 4 bases and J lost 2, with 14 bases in between. The CDR3: CASSRPETSTDTQYF. CDR3 coding DNA: TGTGCCAGCAGCCGGCCGGAGACTTCCACAGATACGCAGTATTTT.

In its sample, this clonotype was seen many times. The chain links TRBV25-1 to TRBJ2-7; D remains unclear. V shed 2 bases and J shed 4 bases, with 3 bases lying between them. Germline V gene lookup returns CDR1 MGHDK and CDR2 SYGVNS. The CDR3 loop spans 11 amino acids. The CDR3 sequence: CASSEGYEQYF. CDR3 DNA sequence: TGTGCCAGCAGTGAAGGGTACGAGCAGTACTTC.

This clonotype was counted ten times or more. The chain combines TRBV20-1 with TRBJ1-4, with TRBD1 identical over 9 bases. The CDR3 length is 16 residues. V trimming: 0 bases; J trimming: 7 bases; junction bases outside the gene matches: 9. Germline V gene lookup returns CDR1 DFQATT and CDR2 SNEGSKA (reference sequence). CDR3 region: CSARDLSGTGFEKLFF. The DNA of the CDR3 is TGCAGTGCTAGAGATCTGTCCGGGACAGGGTTTGAAAAACTGTTTTTT.

This clonotype was recorded many times. V and J are TRBV5-1 and TRBJ2-1; D may be TRBD2 (5 bases). V was clipped by 2 bases and J by 1 base, with 7 bases between them. Germline V lookup: CDR1 SGHRS, CDR2 YFSETQ. The CDR3 extends over 14 amino acids. The CDR3: CASSFRGSYNEQFF. The DNA of the CDR3 is TGCGCCAGCAGCTTCCGGGGATCCTACAATGAGCAGTTCTTC. The full variable domain, with the rest looked up from reference TRBV5-1 and TRBJ2-1, is KAGVTQTPRYLIKTRGQQVTLSCSPISGHRSVSWYQQTPGQGLQFLFEYFSETQRNKGNFPGRFSGRQFSNSRSEMNVSTLELGDSALYLCASSFRGSYNEQFFGPGTRLTVL.

This clonotype was observed at least ten times. The chain employs TRBV12-3 or TRBV12-4 and TRBJ1-1; D unclear. The CDR3 is 13 residues long. V lost 6 bases, J lost 0 bases, and 8 bases lay in between. CDR3 sequence reads: CASRGGMNTEAFF. The CDR3 nucleotides are TGTGCCAGCAGGGGCGGCATGAACACTGAAGCTTTCTTT.

This clonotype was seen repeatedly, ten times or more. The CDR3 here is CASSRTSGRAEEQYF. CDR3 coding DNA: TGTGCCAGCAGCCGGACTAGCGGGAGGGCCGAAGAGCAGTACTTC. The chain joins TRBV11-2 to TRBJ2-7, with TRBD2 matching 15 bases. CDR3 length: 15 residues. Trimming removed 5 bases from V and 7 bases from J; junction bases left unmatched: 6. In germline, CDR1 is SGHAT, CDR2 FQNNGV.

This clonotype was detected ten times or more. The chain recombines TRBV4-3 with TRBJ2-7; D is uncertain. From germline, CDR1 is LGHNA and CDR2 YSLEER. The CDR3 loop spans 14 amino acids. With 3 bases removed from V and 3 bases from J, the gap between germline ends came to 12 bases. CDR3 sequence (DNA): TGCGCCAGCAGCCAGGCCACCGCAAACTACGAGCAGTACTTC. Amino acid sequence: CASSQATANYEQYF.

This clonotype was seen ten or more times. The V call is TRBV6-5, the J call TRBJ1-1, with D unresolved. Trimming pared 5 bases from V and 10 bases from J, leaving 17 bases between. This CDR3 is 13 amino acids long. CDR1 and CDR2 (germline): MNHEY, SVGAGI. Here the CDR3 DNA reads TGTGCCAGCAGTAAGGAAGTCTTTGGAGTAGCTTTCTTT. Translation: CASSKEVFGVAFF.

This chain connects TRBV4-3 to TRBJ2-3; possibly TRBD2 for D (6 bases). CDR3 length: 15 amino acids. Germline assignment: CDR1 LGHNA and CDR2 YSLEER. V lost 3 bases to trimming and J lost 2 bases, with 12 bases between them. The CDR3 is CASSQQTRDTDTQYF. The CDR3 DNA reads TGCGCCAGCAGCCAGCAGACTAGGGACACAGATACGCAGTATTTT.

This clonotype has at least ten counts. V usage is TRBV19 and J usage is TRBJ2-3, with 7 bases aligning to TRBD2. The CDR3 runs 16 residues. Trimming took 0 bases from V and 2 from J; bases not matched to a gene: 5. Per germline, CDR1 LNHDA and CDR2 SQIVND (reference sequence). In nucleotides, the CDR3 is TGTGCCAGTAGTATAGATGTGGCGGGAGTCACAGATACGCAGTATTTT. The encoded protein is CASSIDVAGVTDTQYF. Looking up the rest from reference TRBV19 and TRBJ2-3 gives the full variable domain: DGGITQSPKYLFRKEGQNVTLSCEQNLNHDAMYWYRQDPGQGLRLIYYSQIVNDFQKGDIAEGYSVSREKKESFPLTVTSAQKNPTAFYLCASSIDVAGVTDTQYFGPGTRLTVL.

In its sample, this clonotype was seen many times. This sequence joins TRBV28 and TRBJ2-3; D may be TRBD1 or TRBD2 (5 bases each). Trimming took off 5 bases at V and 1 base at J, with 16 bases between the two ends. Germline V gene data show CDR1 as MDHEN and CDR2 as SYDVKM. The CDR3 length is 16 residues. The CDR3 here is CASSRFFGTRTDTQYF. CDR3 DNA sequence: TGTGCCAGCAGTCGTTTTTTTGGGACCCGCACAGATACGCAGTATTTT.

At least ten counts were recorded for this clonotype. The chain joins TRBV4-2 to TRBJ1-3; D gene unclear. Germline CDR1 LGHNA, CDR2 YNFKEQ. V lost 3 bases and J 4 bases, leaving 16 bases between the germline ends. The CDR3 is 16 residues long. CDR3 protein: CASSHPGATQGNTIYF. Here the CDR3 DNA reads TGTGCCAGCAGCCATCCGGGCGCTACCCAGGGAAACACCATATATTTT.

This clonotype was observed many times. The chain links TRBV6-6 to TRBJ1-2; D gene unclear. The CDR3 is 13 amino acids. Trimming shortened V by 3 bases and J by 3 bases, and 8 bases separated the two germline ends. Germline CDR1 is MNHNY and CDR2 is SVGAGI (reference sequence). In nucleotides, the CDR3 is TGTGCCAGCAGTTATCAGGAAGACTATGGCTACACCTTC. Its protein is CASSYQEDYGYTF.